Described below is a single T cell receptor (beta chain) sequence and its context. Antigen: not known. The sample comes from a study of cytomegalovirus exposure and HLA in healthy donors. Study results and caveats: In terms of immune exposure information, only CMV serostatus was available.

13 Jbeta primers and 60 Vbeta primers were used for the PCR. Here immunoSEQ multiplex PCR was the method, and the copy in TCRdb shows in-frame clones only, minus some. The sample consists of 190,000 or so clones, 80% of them appearing once. The germline CDR1 and CDR2 sequences are SGHVS and FQNEAQ. The CDR3 is 14 amino acids. Trimming removed 5 bases at V and 1 base at J, with 10 bases between. This sequence joins TRBV7-8 and TRBJ2-3, with D possibly being TRBD1 (6 bases). The receptor was isolated from a boy aged 10-17 years in good health and CMV-seronegative. Sequenced sample: PBMCs. The CDR3 sequence: CASSPRQGTDTQYF. The CDR3 region has the DNA TGTGCCAGCAGCCCCCGACAGGGCACAGATACGCAGTATTTT.